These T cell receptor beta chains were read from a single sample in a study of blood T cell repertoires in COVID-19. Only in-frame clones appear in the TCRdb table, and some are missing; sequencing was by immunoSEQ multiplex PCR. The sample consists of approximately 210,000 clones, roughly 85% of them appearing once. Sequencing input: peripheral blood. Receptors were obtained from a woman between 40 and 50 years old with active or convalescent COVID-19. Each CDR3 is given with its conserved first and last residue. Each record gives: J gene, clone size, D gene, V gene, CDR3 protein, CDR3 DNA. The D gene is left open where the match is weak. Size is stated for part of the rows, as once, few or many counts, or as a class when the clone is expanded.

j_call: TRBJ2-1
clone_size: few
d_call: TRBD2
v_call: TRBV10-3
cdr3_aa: CAIPRLAGGVEQFF
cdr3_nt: TGTGCCATCCCAAGACTAGCGGGGGGTGTTGAGCAGTTCTTC

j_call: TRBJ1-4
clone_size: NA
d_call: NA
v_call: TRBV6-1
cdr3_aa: CASSDTGLANEKLFF
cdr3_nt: TGTGCCAGCAGTGATACAGGGTTGGCTAATGAAAAACTGTTTTTT

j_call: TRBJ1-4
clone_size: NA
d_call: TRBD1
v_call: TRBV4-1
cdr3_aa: CASSQEGAATGGFEKLFF
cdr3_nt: TGCGCCAGCAGCCAAGAGGGGGCGGCTACAGGGGGTTTTGAAAAACTGTTTTTT

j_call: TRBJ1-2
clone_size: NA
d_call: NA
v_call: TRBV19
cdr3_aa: CASNPLGQDYGYTF
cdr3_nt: TGTGCCAGTAACCCGTTGGGGCAGGACTATGGCTACACCTTC

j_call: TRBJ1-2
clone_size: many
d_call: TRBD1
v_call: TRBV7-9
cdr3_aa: CASSRQGGYTF
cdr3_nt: TGTGCCAGCTCGAGACAGGGTGGCTACACCTTC

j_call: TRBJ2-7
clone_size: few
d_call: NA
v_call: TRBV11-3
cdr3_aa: CASSLVREAYEQYF
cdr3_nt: TGTGCCAGCAGCTTAGTAAGGGAGGCCTACGAGCAGTACTTC

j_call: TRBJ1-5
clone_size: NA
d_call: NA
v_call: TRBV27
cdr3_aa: CASSFTDQPQHF
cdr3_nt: TGTGCCAGCAGTTTTACTGATCAGCCCCAGCATTTT

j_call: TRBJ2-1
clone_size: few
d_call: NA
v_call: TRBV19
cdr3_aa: CASSIPQGNSEQFF
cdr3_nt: TGTGCCAGTAGTATACCCCAGGGGAACAGTGAGCAGTTCTTC

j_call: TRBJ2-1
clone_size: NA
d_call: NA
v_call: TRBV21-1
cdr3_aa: CASQPGQGAANEQFF
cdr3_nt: TGTGCCAGCCAGCCGGGACAGGGGGCAGCCAATGAGCAGTTCTTC

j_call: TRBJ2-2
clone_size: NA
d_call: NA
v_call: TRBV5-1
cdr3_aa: CASSLGDSTTGELFF
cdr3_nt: TGCGCCAGCAGCTTGGGCGACAGTACAACCGGGGAGCTGTTTTTT

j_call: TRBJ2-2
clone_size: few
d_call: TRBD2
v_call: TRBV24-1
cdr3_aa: CATMSYWAGGTGELFF
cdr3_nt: TGTGCCACCATGTCGTATTGGGCGGGAGGCACCGGGGAGCTGTTTTTT

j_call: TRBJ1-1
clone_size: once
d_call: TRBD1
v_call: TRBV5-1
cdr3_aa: CASRPGQGGTEAFF
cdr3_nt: TGCGCCAGCAGACCCGGACAGGGGGGCACTGAAGCTTTCTTT

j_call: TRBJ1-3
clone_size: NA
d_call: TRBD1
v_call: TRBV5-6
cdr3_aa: CASREQGSGNTIYF
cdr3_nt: TGTGCCAGCAGAGAACAGGGGTCTGGAAACACCATATATTTT

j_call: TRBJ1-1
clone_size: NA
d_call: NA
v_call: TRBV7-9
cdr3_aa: CASSLGIADTEAFF
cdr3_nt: TGTGCCAGCAGCTTAGGGATCGCGGACACTGAAGCTTTCTTT

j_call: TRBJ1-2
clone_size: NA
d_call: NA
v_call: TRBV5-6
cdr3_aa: CASSLQGADLDGYTF
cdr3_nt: TGTGCCAGCAGCCTACAGGGTGCAGATTTAGATGGCTACACCTTC

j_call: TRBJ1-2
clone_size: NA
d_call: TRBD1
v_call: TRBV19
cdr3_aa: CASSISRGTGNYGYTF
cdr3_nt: TGTGCCAGTAGTATCTCTCGTGGGACAGGGAACTATGGCTACACCTTC

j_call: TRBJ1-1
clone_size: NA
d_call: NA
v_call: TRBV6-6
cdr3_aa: CASSLHGGLVTEAFF
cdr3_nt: TGTGCCAGCAGCCTCCACGGAGGGCTGGTCACTGAAGCTTTCTTT

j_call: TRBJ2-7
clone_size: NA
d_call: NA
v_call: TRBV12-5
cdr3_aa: CASGLGTDYFAEQYF
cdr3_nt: TGTGCTAGTGGTTTAGGGACTGACTATTTTGCGGAGCAGTACTTC

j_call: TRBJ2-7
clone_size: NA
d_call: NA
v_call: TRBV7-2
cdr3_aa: CASSSYTSYEQYF
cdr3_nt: TGTGCCAGCAGCTCTTATACTAGCTACGAGCAGTACTTC

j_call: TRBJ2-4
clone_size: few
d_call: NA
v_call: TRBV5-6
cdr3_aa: CASSRRGVTKNIQYF
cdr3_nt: TGTGCCAGCAGCCGAAGAGGAGTAACCAAAAACATTCAGTACTTC

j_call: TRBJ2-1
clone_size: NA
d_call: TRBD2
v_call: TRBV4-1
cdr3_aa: CASSPPGLAGDEQFF
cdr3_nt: TGCGCCAGCAGCCCACCGGGACTAGCGGGAGACGAGCAGTTCTTC

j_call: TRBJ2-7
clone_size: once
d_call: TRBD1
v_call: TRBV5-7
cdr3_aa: CASSPGTGGFGIIYEQYF
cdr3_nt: TGTGCCAGCAGCCCCGGGACAGGGGGGTTTGGGATAATCTACGAGCAGTACTTC

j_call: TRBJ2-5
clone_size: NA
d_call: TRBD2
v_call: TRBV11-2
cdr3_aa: CASSLAAGGSETQYF
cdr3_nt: TGTGCCAGCAGCCTAGCCGCGGGGGGGAGTGAGACCCAGTACTTC

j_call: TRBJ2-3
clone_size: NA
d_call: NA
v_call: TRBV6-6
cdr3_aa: CASSRSGDTQYF
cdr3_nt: TGTGCCAGCAGTCGGAGCGGAGATACGCAGTATTTT